This TCR beta chain was profiled in a study of T-cell memory formation after mild COVID-19 (dated by TCRdb to the early 2020s). As for the study more broadly: TCR sequence clusters from the two donors were found to be largely donor specific. The cohort was made up of two young adult volunteers, one female and one male, who were previously healthy. In two donors, T-cell clones that expanded and contracted after mild COVID-19 were tracked by sequencing TCRalpha and TCRbeta repertoires over time. The research as a whole found: Clones contracting from day 15 to 85 had balanced CD4/CD8 phenotypes, while a second wave expanding from day 15 to 37 was biased towards CD4+. Some responding clones were detected in pre-infection memory, suggesting pre-existing cross-reactive memory T cells joined the SARS-CoV-2 response. The study covered only a couple of mild cases, and larger cohorts including severe cases with pre-infection samples were considered necessary. SARS-CoV-2 specificity was not confirmed for the second-wave clones peaking on day 37. Contracting CD4+ clones turned up mainly in the CM and EM memory subsets, whereas EMRA was where CD8+ clones were enriched.

Sequencing relied on an Illumina NovaSeq 6000. cDNA libraries for TCRalpha and TCRbeta were prepared by 5'RACE using constant-segment primers, with sample barcodes and unique molecular identifiers added. RNA was extracted from every sample with Trizol reagent. Library amplification was performed in two PCR steps, and a second sample barcode and Illumina TruSeq adapters were introduced in the second step. Sequencing of the libraries was done on an Illumina NovaSeq, producing 2 x 150 bp paired-end reads. Processing in the source paper ran as follows. The reads were demultiplexed and collapsed into UMI-guided consensus sequences using migec v1.2.7. Using mixcr v2.1.11, the UMI consensuses were aligned to TRA and TRB V and J templates and assembled into clonotypes. A clonotype was counted as expanded or contracted only if both edgeR and NoisET called the change significant, with noise models trained on biological replicates. For edgeR calls, the thresholds were a false discovery rate-adjusted p below 0.01 and a log2 fold-change of 1. As an exploratory analysis of dynamics, max-normalized trajectories of the 1000 most abundant clonotypes were examined with PCA combined with hierarchical clustering. Each responding clone was given a CD4 or CD8 phenotype based on the CD4+ and CD8+ repertoires, which had been sequenced separately. TCRdb ran its own pipeline on the public reads, namely fastp trimming at Q25 and MiXCR clone calling, and kept in-frame beta chains. Every CDR3 protein is listed once, alongside the most common genes and DNA of its rows. The authors' filters were not applied to this entry. This sample holds around 340,000 distinct CDR3 sequences; 15% were observed only once. The top ten clones comprise about 22% of the sample.

PBMCs were isolated by Ficoll-Paque density gradient centrifugation. Worth noting for this clonotype: Its binding antigen is unknown. No clone much larger than this one lies a single base away; base qualities are absent.

Including the terminal cysteine and phenylalanine, the CDR3 comprises 15 residues. CDR3 DNA only is kept here, 45 bases in frame from base 1. The junction carries 17 bases between V and J, which are trimmed by 3 bases and 6 bases respectively. The chain is encoded by TRBV12-3 or TRBV12-4 joined to TRBJ1-2; perhaps TRBD1 is the D gene, with 5 bases matching. This clonotype was obtained from a man in his late teens or twenties who had mild COVID-19 (a few samples of this study predate the infection). The sample titles of this study are shuffled in the database, so cell type and time point are left out; the donor was told from shared clones. The sample taken for sequencing was PBMCs or a T cell subset sorted from them (not recorded which). The DNA sequence is given as TGTGCCAGCAGTTTCGACGGAGGGGCTTGGGATGGCTACACCTTC. Translated, it reads CASSFDGGAWDGYTF.